The sequence of this T cell receptor beta chain was determined in a study of blood T cell repertoires in COVID-19. Source study methods: Nucleated cell counts were estimated from reference gene primer amplification. The table came from immunoSEQ multiplex PCR; TCRdb's copy has only in-frame clones and leaves some out. V, J and clone size reflect that table, while D and trimming were determined from the DNA. The repertoire consists of approximately 230,000 clones, with approximately 86% occurring once and the leading ten covering over 1.1%. The CDR3 loop spans 13 amino acids. The V gene's germline CDR1 is MNHEY and CDR2 SVGAGI. Trimming removed 5 bases at V and 7 bases at J, with 15 bases between.

The gene calls are TRBV6-5 and TRBJ2-7, with D perhaps matching TRBD1 (6 bases). Source material: peripheral blood. This receptor was taken from an elderly man with acute or convalescent COVID-19. CDR3 region: CASSKRTAREQYF. The CDR3 DNA is TGTGCCAGCAGTAAAAGGACAGCCCGGGAGCAGTACTTC.